The 2 T cell receptor beta chains presented below share a single source sample, sequenced in a study of CD8 T cells in Susac syndrome. A quantity of about 0.5 to 1 ug RNA underwent reverse transcription using random hexamers. TCRdb re-analysed the immunoSEQ multiplex PCR reads in MiXCR, keeping a single row per CDR3 protein. Of 150,000 or so distinct CDR3 sequences in the sample, just under 97% were seen once. The specimen was CD8+ T cells from PBMCs. These receptors originate from a human donor with multiple sclerosis.

The V and J genes are TRBV2 and TRBJ1-5; D might be TRBD1 (5 bases). In germline, CDR1 is SNHLY, CDR2 FYNNEI. The CDR3 is made up of 14 amino acids. The V and J ends lost 6 bases and 2 bases respectively, with 11 bases between them. The CDR3 loop reads CASRRDWGNQPQHF. For the CDR3, the DNA is TGTGCCAGCAGAAGGGACTGGGGCAATCAGCCCCAGCATTTT.

The chain carries TRBV21-1 and TRBJ2-7; the D call of TRBD1 is as the table states it, not checked on the DNA. TRBV21-1 is a listed pseudogene. This CDR3 has 15 amino acids. For the CDR3, the DNA is TGTGCCAGCAGCAAAGGGACAGGGCAATCCTACGAGCAGTACGTC. It encodes CASSKGTGQSYEQYV.